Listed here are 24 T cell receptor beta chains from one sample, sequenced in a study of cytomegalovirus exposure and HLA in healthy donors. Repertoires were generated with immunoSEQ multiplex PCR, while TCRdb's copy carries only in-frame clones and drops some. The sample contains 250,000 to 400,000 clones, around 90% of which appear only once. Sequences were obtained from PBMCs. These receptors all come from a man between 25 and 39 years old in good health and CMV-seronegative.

The CDR3 region has the DNA TGCGCCAGCAGCCAAGACAGGGGGCTCGACTACGAGCAGTACTTC. Translation: CASSQDRGLDYEQYF. This rearrangement joins TRBV4-1 to TRBJ2-7, with 8 bases fitting TRBD1. V lost 0 bases, J lost 3 bases, and 4 bases stayed unmatched. Germline CDR1 reads MGHRA; CDR2 reads YSYEKL. This CDR3 is 15 amino acids long.

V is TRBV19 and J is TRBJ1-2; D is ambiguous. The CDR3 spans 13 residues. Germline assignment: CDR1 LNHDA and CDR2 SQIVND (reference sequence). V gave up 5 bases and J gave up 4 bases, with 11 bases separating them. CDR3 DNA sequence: TGTGCCAGTAGTCTTCTGGGAGGCTATGGCTACACCTTC. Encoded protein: CASSLLGGYGYTF.

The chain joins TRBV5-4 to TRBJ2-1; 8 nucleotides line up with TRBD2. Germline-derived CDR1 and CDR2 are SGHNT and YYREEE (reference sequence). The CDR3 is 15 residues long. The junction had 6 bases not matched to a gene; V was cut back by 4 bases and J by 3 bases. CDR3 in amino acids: CASSTASGYYNEQFF. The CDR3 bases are TGTGCCAGCAGCACCGCTAGCGGGTACTACAATGAGCAGTTCTTC.

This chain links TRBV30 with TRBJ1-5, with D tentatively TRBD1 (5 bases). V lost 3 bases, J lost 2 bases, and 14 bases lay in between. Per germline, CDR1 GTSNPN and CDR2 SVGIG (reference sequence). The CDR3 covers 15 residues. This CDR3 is CAWSTGGIGNQPQHF. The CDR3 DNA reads TGTGCCTGGAGCACGGGGGGGATCGGCAATCAGCCCCAGCATTTT. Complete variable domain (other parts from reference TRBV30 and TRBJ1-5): SQTIHQWPATLVQPVGSPLSLECTVEGTSNPNLYWYRQAAGRGLQLLFYSVGIGQISSEVPQNLSASRPQDRQFILSSKKLLLSDSGFYLCAWSTGGIGNQPQHFGDGTRLSIL.

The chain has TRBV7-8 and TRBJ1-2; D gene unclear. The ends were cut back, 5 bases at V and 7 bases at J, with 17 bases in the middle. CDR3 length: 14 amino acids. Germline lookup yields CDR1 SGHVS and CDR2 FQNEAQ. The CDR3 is CASSLASGWAGYTF. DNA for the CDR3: TGTGCCAGCAGCCTCGCCTCGGGGTGGGCTGGCTACACCTTC.

The CDR3 region is CASRSRGNEKLFF. The CDR3 coding sequence is TGTGCCAGCAGGTCCAGGGGTAATGAAAAACTGTTTTTT. The gene calls are TRBV27 and TRBJ1-4; D is possibly TRBD1 (6 bases). Germline values: CDR1 MNHEY, CDR2 SMNVEV (reference sequence). Between the trimmed V and J ends, which lost 6 bases and 4 bases, there was a span of 9 bases. The CDR3 runs 13 residues.

This CDR3 reads CASSPGNSNYGYTF. For the CDR3, the DNA is TGTGCCAGCTCACCGGGCAACTCTAACTATGGCTACACCTTC. The rearrangement links TRBV18 to TRBJ1-2; D gene uncertain. CDR1 KGHSH and CDR2 LQKENI come from the germline V gene. V was pared by 3 bases and J by 0 bases, with 8 bases between. CDR3 length equals 14 residues.

The CDR3 sequence is CASNRGGHQPQHF. The CDR3 DNA is TGTGCCAGTAATAGGGGTGGTCATCAGCCCCAGCATTTT. V gene TRBV19 combines with J gene TRBJ1-5; D perhaps matches TRBD1 (5 bases). Germline V gene lookup returns CDR1 LNHDA and CDR2 SQIVND (reference sequence). The germline V and J ends were trimmed by 7 bases and 5 bases, with 12 bases remaining between them. The CDR3 loop spans 13 amino acids. Supplemented by reference TRBV19 and TRBJ1-5, the full variable domain reads DGGITQSPKYLFRKEGQNVTLSCEQNLNHDAMYWYRQDPGQGLRLIYYSQIVNDFQKGDIAEGYSVSREKKESFPLTVTSAQKNPTAFYLCASNRGGHQPQHFGDGTRLSIL.

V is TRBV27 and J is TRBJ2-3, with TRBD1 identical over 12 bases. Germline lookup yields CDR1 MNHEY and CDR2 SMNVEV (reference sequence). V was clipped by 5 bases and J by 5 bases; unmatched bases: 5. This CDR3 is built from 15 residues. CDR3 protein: CASSPGTGGKDTQYF. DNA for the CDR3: TGTGCCAGCAGTCCGGGGACAGGGGGCAAAGATACGCAGTATTTT.

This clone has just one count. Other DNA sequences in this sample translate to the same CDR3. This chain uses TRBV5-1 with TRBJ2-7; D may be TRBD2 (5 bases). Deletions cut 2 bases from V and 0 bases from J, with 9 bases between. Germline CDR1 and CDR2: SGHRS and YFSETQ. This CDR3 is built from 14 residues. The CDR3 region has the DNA TGCGCCAGCAGCTTAGACGGGATCTCCTACGAGCAGTACTTC. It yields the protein CASSLDGISYEQYF.

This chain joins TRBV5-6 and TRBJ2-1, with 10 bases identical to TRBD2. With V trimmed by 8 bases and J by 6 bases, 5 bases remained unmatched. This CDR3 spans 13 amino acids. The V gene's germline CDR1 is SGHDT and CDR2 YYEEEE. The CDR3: CASGAGGSNEQFF. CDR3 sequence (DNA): TGTGCCAGTGGAGCGGGGGGGAGCAATGAGCAGTTCTTC.

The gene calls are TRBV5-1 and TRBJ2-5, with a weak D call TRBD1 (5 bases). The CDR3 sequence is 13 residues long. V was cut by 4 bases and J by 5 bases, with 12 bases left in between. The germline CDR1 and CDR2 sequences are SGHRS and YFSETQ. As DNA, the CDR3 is TGCGCCAGCAGCCCTGCAGGGCCCGAGACCCAGTACTTC. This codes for CASSPAGPETQYF.

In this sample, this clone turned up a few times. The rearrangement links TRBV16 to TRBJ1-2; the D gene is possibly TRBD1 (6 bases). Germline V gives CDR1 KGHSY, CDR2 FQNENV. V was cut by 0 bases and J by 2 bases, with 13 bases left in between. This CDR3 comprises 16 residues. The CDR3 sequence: CASSQSIGGANYGYTF. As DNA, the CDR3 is TGTGCCAGCAGCCAATCGATAGGGGGGGCGAACTATGGCTACACCTTC.

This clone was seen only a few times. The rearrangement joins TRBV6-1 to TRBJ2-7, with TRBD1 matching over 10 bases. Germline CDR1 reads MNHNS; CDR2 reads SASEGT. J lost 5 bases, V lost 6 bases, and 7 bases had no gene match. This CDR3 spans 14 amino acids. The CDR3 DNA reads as TGTGCCAGCAGCGTCGGGACAGGGGTCGACGAGCAGTACTTC. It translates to CASSVGTGVDEQYF.

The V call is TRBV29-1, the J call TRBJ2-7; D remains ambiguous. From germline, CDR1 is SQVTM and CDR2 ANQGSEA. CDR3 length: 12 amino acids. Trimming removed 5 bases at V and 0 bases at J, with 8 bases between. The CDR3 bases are TGCAGCGTTCAGGCCAGCTCCTACGAGCAGTACTTC. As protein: CSVQASSYEQYF.

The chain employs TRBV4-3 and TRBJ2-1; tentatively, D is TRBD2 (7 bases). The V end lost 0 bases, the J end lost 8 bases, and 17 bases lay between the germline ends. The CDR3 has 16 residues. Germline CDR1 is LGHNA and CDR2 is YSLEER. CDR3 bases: TGCGCCAGCAGCCAAGATCTCGGCGGGGGCGTAGATGAGCAGTTCTTC. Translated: CASSQDLGGGVDEQFF.

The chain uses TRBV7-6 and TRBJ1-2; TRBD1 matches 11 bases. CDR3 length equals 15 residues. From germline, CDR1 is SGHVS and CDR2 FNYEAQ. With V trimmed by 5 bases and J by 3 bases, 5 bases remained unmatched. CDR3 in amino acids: CASSRGDRGDYGYTF. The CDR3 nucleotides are TGTGCCAGCAGCAGAGGGGACAGGGGGGACTATGGCTACACCTTC.

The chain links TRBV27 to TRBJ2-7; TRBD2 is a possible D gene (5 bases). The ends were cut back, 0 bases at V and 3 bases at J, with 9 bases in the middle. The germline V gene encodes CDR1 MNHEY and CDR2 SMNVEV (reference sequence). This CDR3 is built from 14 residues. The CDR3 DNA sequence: TGTGCCAGCAGTTTATCAGCTAGCTACTACGAGCAGTACTTC. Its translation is CASSLSASYYEQYF.

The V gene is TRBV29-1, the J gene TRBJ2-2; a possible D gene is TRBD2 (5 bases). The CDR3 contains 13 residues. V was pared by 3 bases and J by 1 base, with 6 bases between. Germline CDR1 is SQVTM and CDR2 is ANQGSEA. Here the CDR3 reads CSVEEENTGELFF. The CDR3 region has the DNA TGCAGCGTTGAGGAGGAGAACACCGGGGAGCTGTTTTTT.

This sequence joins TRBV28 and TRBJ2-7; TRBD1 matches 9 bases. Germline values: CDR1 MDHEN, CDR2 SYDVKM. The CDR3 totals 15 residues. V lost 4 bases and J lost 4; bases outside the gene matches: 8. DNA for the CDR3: TGTGCCAGCAGTTGGGGAGGGACAGGGAGGTACGAGCAGTACTTC. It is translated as CASSWGGTGRYEQYF.

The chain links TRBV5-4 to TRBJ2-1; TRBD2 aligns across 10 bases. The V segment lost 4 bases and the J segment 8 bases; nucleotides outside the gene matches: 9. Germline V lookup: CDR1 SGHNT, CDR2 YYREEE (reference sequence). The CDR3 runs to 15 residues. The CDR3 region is CASSQKRGGRYEQFF. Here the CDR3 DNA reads TGTGCCAGCAGCCAGAAGCGGGGGGGTCGGTATGAGCAGTTCTTC.

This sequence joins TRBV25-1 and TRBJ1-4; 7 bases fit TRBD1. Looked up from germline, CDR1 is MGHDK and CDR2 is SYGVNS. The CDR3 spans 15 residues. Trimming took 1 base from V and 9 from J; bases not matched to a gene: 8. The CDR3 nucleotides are TGTGCCAGCAGTGAATCCGTGACAGGGAGTAAAAAACTGTTTTTT. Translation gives CASSESVTGSKKLFF.

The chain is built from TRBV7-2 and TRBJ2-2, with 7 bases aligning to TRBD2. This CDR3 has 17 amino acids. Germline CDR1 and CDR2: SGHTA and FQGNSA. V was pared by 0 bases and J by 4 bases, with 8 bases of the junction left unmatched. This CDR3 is CASSLAVAGEGTGELFF. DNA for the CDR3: TGTGCCAGCAGCTTAGCTGTGGCGGGGGAAGGCACCGGGGAGCTGTTTTTT. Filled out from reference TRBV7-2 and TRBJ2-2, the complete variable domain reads GAGVSQSPSNKVTEKGKDVELRCDPISGHTALYWYRQSLGQGLEFLIYFQGNSAPDKSGLPSDRFSAERTGGSVSTLTIQRTQQEDSAVYLCASSLAVAGEGTGELFFGEGSRLTVL.

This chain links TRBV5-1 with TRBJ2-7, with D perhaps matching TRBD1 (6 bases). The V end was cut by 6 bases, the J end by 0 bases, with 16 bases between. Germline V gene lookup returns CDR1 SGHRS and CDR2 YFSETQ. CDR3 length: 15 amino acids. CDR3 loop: CASTLQTGSSYEQYF. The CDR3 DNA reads TGCGCCAGCACCCTTCAGACAGGCAGCTCCTACGAGCAGTACTTC. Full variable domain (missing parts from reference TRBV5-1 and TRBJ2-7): KAGVTQTPRYLIKTRGQQVTLSCSPISGHRSVSWYQQTPGQGLQFLFEYFSETQRNKGNFPGRFSGRQFSNSRSEMNVSTLELGDSALYLCASTLQTGSSYEQYFGPGTRLTVT.